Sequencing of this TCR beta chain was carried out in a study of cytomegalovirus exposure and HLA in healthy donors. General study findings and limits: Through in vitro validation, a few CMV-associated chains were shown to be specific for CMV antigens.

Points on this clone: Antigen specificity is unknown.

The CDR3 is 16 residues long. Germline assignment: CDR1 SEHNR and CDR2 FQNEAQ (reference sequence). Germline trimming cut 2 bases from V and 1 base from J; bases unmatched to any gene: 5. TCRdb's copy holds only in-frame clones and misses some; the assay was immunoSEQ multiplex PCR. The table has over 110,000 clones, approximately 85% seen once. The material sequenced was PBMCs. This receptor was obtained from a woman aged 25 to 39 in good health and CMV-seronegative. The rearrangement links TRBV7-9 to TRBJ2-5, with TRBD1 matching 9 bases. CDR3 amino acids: CASSLSRGQGQETQYF. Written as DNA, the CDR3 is TGTGCCAGCAGCTTATCACGGGGACAGGGCCAAGAGACCCAGTACTTC.